This entry lists 21 T cell receptor beta chains sequenced from one sample in a study of control samples from healthy donors and cancer patients. TCRdb keeps only in-frame clones here, not all; method: immunoSEQ multiplex PCR. The top ten hold around an eighth of the sample, which has more than 20,000 clones, around 90% seen once. Source material: PBMCs. The receptors derive from a man aged 50-59 years with lung cancer.

This chain connects TRBV6-6 to TRBJ1-2; possibly TRBD1 for D (6 bases). CDR1 is MNHNY and CDR2 is SVGAGI in the germline V gene (reference sequence). V lost 5 bases and J lost 2, with 15 bases in between. The CDR3 totals 15 residues. CDR3 DNA sequence: TGTGCCAGCAGTCCGACGGATAGGGGGAACTATGGCTACACCTTC. Protein sequence: CASSPTDRGNYGYTF.

The CDR3 is CAISESTLSSYNSPLHF. The DNA for the CDR3 is TGTGCCATCAGTGAGTCGACGTTAAGCTCCTATAATTCACCCCTCCACTTT. The gene calls are TRBV10-3 and TRBJ1-6; D ambiguous. V gave up 0 bases and J gave up 0 bases, with 9 bases separating them. Germline V gene sequence: CDR1 ENHRY, CDR2 SYGVKD. CDR3 length: 17 residues.

The CDR3 bases are TGTGCCAGCAGTCTCCGGGACAGAGAGACCCAGTACTTC. It translates to CASSLRDRETQYF. The chain is built from TRBV6-2 or TRBV6-3 and TRBJ2-5, with 7 bases fitting TRBD1. Germline V gene lookup returns CDR1 MNHEY and CDR2 SVGEGT. After removal of 5 bases from V and 4 bases from J, the junction contained 4 bases not matched to a gene. The CDR3 spans 13 residues.

This clone was found a few times. The J gene is TRBJ1-2, the V gene TRBV4-1; 7 nucleotides match TRBD1. CDR1 and CDR2 (germline): MGHRA, YSYEKL. This CDR3 is built from 15 residues. The ends lost 3 bases at V and 3 bases at J; junction bases unmatched: 7. CDR3 DNA sequence: TGCGCCAGCAGCCATCCCCTTGGGACAGACTATGGCTACACCTTC. Protein: CASSHPLGTDYGYTF.

The chain recombines TRBV19 with TRBJ2-3; 10 nucleotides line up with TRBD1. The CDR3 runs to 15 residues. Trimming at V came to 7 bases and at J to 2 bases, leaving 6 bases not matched to a gene. CDR1 and CDR2 from the germline V gene are LNHDA and SQIVND (reference sequence). CDR3 sequence: CASKDRGTPTDTQYF. DNA of the CDR3: TGTGCCAGTAAGGACAGGGGGACGCCCACAGATACGCAGTATTTT.

V and J are TRBV3-1 (or the pseudogene TRBV3-2) and TRBJ2-5; a possible D gene is TRBD1 (6 bases). The CDR3 loop spans 14 amino acids. Per the germline V gene, CDR1 is LGHDT and CDR2 is YNNKEL (reference sequence). V was pared by 3 bases and J by 2 bases, with 10 bases between. The CDR3 reads CASSHRTVQETQYF. The CDR3 nucleotides are TGTGCCAGCAGCCATCGGACAGTTCAAGAGACCCAGTACTTC.

V is TRBV6-1 and J is TRBJ2-2; D is unclear. V dropped 1 base and J dropped 6 bases, with 9 bases sitting between them. There are 14 residues in the CDR3. Germline V gene sequence: CDR1 MNHNS, CDR2 SASEGT. This chain's CDR3 is CASSEVLGPGELFF. Here the CDR3 DNA reads TGTGCCAGCAGTGAAGTCTTAGGACCCGGGGAGCTGTTTTTT.

The chain joins TRBV19 to TRBJ2-1, with D possibly TRBD2 on 5 matching bases. V was clipped by 5 bases and J by 6 bases, with 14 bases between them. From germline, CDR1 is LNHDA and CDR2 SQIVND (reference sequence). CDR3 length: 14 amino acids. The CDR3 protein is CASSYILGPNEQFF. The CDR3 DNA is TGTGCCAGTAGTTACATACTAGGGCCCAATGAGCAGTTCTTC. The full variable domain, completed using reference TRBV19 and TRBJ2-1, is DGGITQSPKYLFRKEGQNVTLSCEQNLNHDAMYWYRQDPGQGLRLIYYSQIVNDFQKGDIAEGYSVSREKKESFPLTVTSAQKNPTAFYLCASSYILGPNEQFFGPGTRLTVL.

The chain is built from TRBV19 and TRBJ2-1; 8 bases are shared with TRBD2. This CDR3 region has 15 residues. Trimming at V came to 4 bases and at J to 5 bases, leaving 7 bases not matched to a gene. The germline V gene encodes CDR1 LNHDA and CDR2 SQIVND (reference sequence). This chain's CDR3 is CASSRTSGDNNEQFF. DNA of the CDR3: TGTGCCAGTAGTAGAACTAGCGGAGATAACAATGAGCAGTTCTTC.

As to this clone: Other DNA sequences in the sample encode the same CDR3. The chain couples TRBV9 to TRBJ2-5; D perhaps matches TRBD1 (6 bases). Trimming removed 0 bases from V and 5 bases from J, with 20 bases in between. CDR1 is SGDLS and CDR2 is YYNGEE in the germline V gene. This CDR3 spans 17 amino acids. CDR3 sequence reads: CASSVASWGQGGETQYF. The CDR3 DNA sequence: TGTGCCAGCAGCGTAGCTTCTTGGGGGCAGGGTGGGGAGACCCAGTACTTC.

This clone appeared once. The chain employs TRBV12-2 and TRBJ2-1. TRBV12-2 is marked as a pseudogene. This CDR3 spans 12 amino acids. The DNA for the CDR3 is TGTGCAAGTCGCTTAGGCCCAAATGAGCAGTTCTTC. The encoded protein is CASRLGPNEQFF.

The gene calls are TRBV19 and TRBJ2-6, with D unclear. This CDR3 has 15 amino acids. V was shortened by 7 bases and J by 0 bases, with 10 bases between the two germline ends. CDR1 and CDR2 (germline): LNHDA, SQIVND (reference sequence). The CDR3, as DNA: TGTGCCAGTACCCCGATGATCTCTGGGGCCAACGTCCTGACTTTC. Amino acid sequence: CASTPMISGANVLTF. Variable domain in full (rest from reference TRBV19 and TRBJ2-6): DGGITQSPKYLFRKEGQNVTLSCEQNLNHDAMYWYRQDPGQGLRLIYYSQIVNDFQKGDIAEGYSVSREKKESFPLTVTSAQKNPTAFYLCASTPMISGANVLTFGAGSRLTVL.

The chain recombines TRBV6-1 with TRBJ2-5; D unclear. The V end lost 3 bases, the J end lost 5 bases, and 16 bases lay between the germline ends. This CDR3 is built from 15 residues. Germline V gene sequence: CDR1 MNHNS, CDR2 SASEGT. CDR3 nucleotide sequence: TGTGCCAGCAGTGAGTTCACTACGCCTGGGGAGACCCAGTACTTC. Translated: CASSEFTTPGETQYF.

The table lists this clone with a few counts. J is TRBJ1-5 and V is TRBV12-3 or TRBV12-4; weak D call: TRBD1 (5 bases). CDR3 length: 12 amino acids. V was pared by 5 bases and J by 5 bases, with 7 bases between. CDR3 residues: CASSQGYQPQHF. DNA for the CDR3: TGTGCCAGCAGTCAGGGTTATCAGCCCCAGCATTTT.

The V and J genes are TRBV6-1 and TRBJ1-2; D is ambiguous. This CDR3 comprises 14 residues. The germline V gene has CDR1 MNHNS and CDR2 SASEGT. V was shortened by 3 bases and J by 0 bases, with 8 bases between the two germline ends. The CDR3 DNA reads as TGTGCCAGCAGTGACCGGGCCACTAACTATGGCTACACCTTC. Translating gives CASSDRATNYGYTF.

J is TRBJ2-7 and V is TRBV9; the D is unclear. Germline loops: CDR1 SGDLS, CDR2 YYNGEE. V was clipped by 4 bases and J by 2 bases, with 10 bases between them. The CDR3 covers 13 residues. DNA of the CDR3: TGTGCCAGCAGCAAAGGTGGGACCTACGAGCAGTACTTC. Protein sequence: CASSKGGTYEQYF. Filled out from reference TRBV9 and TRBJ2-7, the complete variable domain reads DSGVTQTPKHLITATGQRVTLRCSPRSGDLSVYWYQQSLDQGLQFLIQYYNGEERAKGNILERFSAQQFPDLHSELNLSSLELGDSALYFCASSKGGTYEQYFGPGTRLTVT.

The rearrangement joins TRBV6-2 or TRBV6-3 to TRBJ2-7; no reliable D call. This CDR3 is built from 12 residues. V was shortened by 3 bases and J by 3 bases, with 6 bases between the two germline ends. Per the germline V gene, CDR1 is MNHEY and CDR2 is SVGEGT. CDR3 protein: CASSYSSYEQYF. CDR3 DNA: TGTGCCAGCAGTTATTCGAGCTACGAGCAGTACTTC.

The DNA of the CDR3 is TGTGCCAGCACCGGGACAGGGACGACTGAAGCTTTCTTT. Translating gives CASTGTGTTEAFF. This sequence joins TRBV18 and TRBJ1-1; 9 bases are shared with TRBD1. CDR3 length: 13 residues. The trim removed 8 bases at V and 5 bases at J, leaving 6 bases unmatched. Germline V gene lookup returns CDR1 KGHSH and CDR2 LQKENI.

This chain links TRBV7-9 with TRBJ2-1; the match to TRBD2 covers 14 bases. Losses at the gene ends were 1 base for V and 8 bases for J; bases not matched to a gene: 4. The CDR3 has 16 residues. The germline gives CDR1 SEHNR, CDR2 FQNEAQ (reference sequence). The CDR3 DNA is TGTGCCAGCAGCTTAGGACTAGCGGGGGGGCCAGATGAGCAGTTCTTC. Translation: CASSLGLAGGPDEQFF.

This chain uses TRBV7-2 with TRBJ2-3, with 10 positions matching TRBD2. The germline CDR1 and CDR2 sequences are SGHTA and FQGNSA. The CDR3 has 15 amino acids. J gave up 1 base and V 3 bases, and 1 base lay outside the gene matches. The CDR3 coding sequence is TGTGCCAGCAGCTTCACTAGCGGGGGCACAGATACGCAGTATTTT. Its translation: CASSFTSGGTDTQYF.

The chain employs TRBV25-1 and TRBJ2-1, with 11 nucleotides matching TRBD2. Germline V CDR1 and CDR2: MGHDK, SYGVNS. This CDR3 region has 15 residues. The V segment lost 3 bases and the J segment 5 bases; nucleotides outside the gene matches: 3. The DNA of the CDR3 is TGTGCCAGCAGTGACGCTAGCGGGGGGAACAATGAGCAGTTCTTC. It codes for CASSDASGGNNEQFF.